These 32 T cell receptor beta chains share one sample of origin, sequenced in a study of blood T cell repertoires in COVID-19. Profiling relied on immunoSEQ multiplex PCR, and the TCRdb table lists in-frame clones only, not all of them. The sample yields about 55,000 clones, 80% to 95% seen once. The sample consisted of peripheral blood. The receptors were gathered from a human donor with active COVID-19. The donor label of this sample is uncertain.

DNA for the CDR3: TGTGCCAGCAGCGGGACAGGGGGTCTATACGAGCAGTACGTC. As protein: CASSGTGGLYEQYV. The V and J genes are TRBV2 and TRBJ2-7; 11 bases map to TRBD1. The CDR3 runs to 14 residues. V was clipped by 6 bases and J by 4 bases; unmatched bases: 5. Germline lookup yields CDR1 SNHLY and CDR2 FYNNEI.

The rearrangement links TRBV19 to TRBJ1-1; D not certain. V lost 7 bases and J 11 bases, leaving 20 bases between the germline ends. The CDR3 consists of 13 residues. The germline CDR1 and CDR2 sequences are LNHDA and SQIVND (reference sequence). For the CDR3, the DNA is TGTGCCAGTACCGAATATCGAGCGGCGTCCGCTTTCTTT. Translated, it gives CASTEYRAASAFF.

The rearrangement links TRBV12-5 to TRBJ2-7; TRBD2 is a possible D gene (5 bases). The CDR3 covers 14 residues. Trimming removed 1 base at V and 1 base at J, with 8 bases between. CDR1 LGHNT and CDR2 FRNRAP come from the germline V gene. CDR3 residues: CASGLARTSYEQYF. Here the CDR3 DNA reads TGTGCTAGTGGTTTGGCTAGGACTTCCTACGAGCAGTACTTC.

This chain links TRBV6-5 with TRBJ1-2, with D tentatively TRBD1 (6 bases). V was cut by 5 bases and J by 4 bases, with 14 bases left in between. Germline loops: CDR1 MNHEY, CDR2 SVGAGI. This CDR3 is 14 amino acids long. CDR3 coding DNA: TGTGCCAGCAGTACGGACAGACGGGGCTATGGCTACACCTTC. This sequence encodes CASSTDRRGYGYTF.

This clone was detected only a few times. This chain joins TRBV5-6 and TRBJ2-7; possible D gene TRBD1, 5 bases. V lost 6 bases and J lost 4, with 14 bases in between. This CDR3 is 13 amino acids long. CDR1 and CDR2 from the germline V gene are SGHDT and YYEEEE. The CDR3 DNA reads TGTGCCAGCAACGACAGACAGACATACGAGCAGTACGTC. Protein: CASNDRQTYEQYV.

The rearrangement joins TRBV19 to TRBJ2-7; D is ambiguous. Deletions cut 8 bases from V and 5 bases from J, with 25 bases between. Germline-derived CDR1 and CDR2 are LNHDA and SQIVND (reference sequence). The CDR3 contains 16 residues. As DNA, the CDR3 is TGTGCCAGTGCTCTGTCAGGCCCGGCCGTTTGGAACGAGCAGTACTTC. Its translation: CASALSGPAVWNEQYF.

The rearrangement joins TRBV19 to TRBJ1-1; tentative D call: TRBD1 (6 bases). The germline CDR1 and CDR2 sequences are LNHDA and SQIVND (reference sequence). Trimming pared 8 bases from V and 1 base from J, leaving 23 bases between. The CDR3 spans 17 residues. CDR3 region: CASYSAGRGVSNTEAFF. The CDR3 region has the DNA TGTGCCAGTTACTCAGCAGGGAGGGGGGTGTCGAACACTGAAGCTTTCTTT.

V gene TRBV18 combines with J gene TRBJ1-4; 10 bases line up with TRBD1. This CDR3 is built from 14 residues. Germline values: CDR1 KGHSH, CDR2 LQKENI. After removal of 9 bases from V and 8 bases from J, the junction contained 9 bases not matched to a gene. The CDR3 sequence is CASSWGTGDEKLFF. CDR3 nucleotides: TGTGCCAGTTCGTGGGGGACAGGGGACGAAAAACTGTTTTTT.

J is TRBJ2-7 and V is TRBV6-1, with 8 bases aligning to TRBD2. V gave up 2 bases and J gave up 6 bases; unmatched junction bases: 6. Germline CDR1 reads MNHNS; CDR2 reads SASEGT. The CDR3 spans 14 residues. The CDR3 nucleotides read TGTGCCAGCAGTGAATATGCGGGAGGTGGCGAGCAGTACTTC. Amino acid sequence: CASSEYAGGGEQYF.

The V and J genes are TRBV7-6 and TRBJ2-1; 14 positions agree with TRBD2. V lost 5 bases to trimming and J lost 0 bases; unmatched junction nucleotides: 9. CDR1 SGHVS and CDR2 FNYEAQ come from the germline V gene. CDR3 length: 19 residues. As DNA, the CDR3 is TGTGCCAGCAGCCCCGGACTAGCGGGAGGCCTTAGCTCCTACAATGAGCAGTTCTTC. Its protein is CASSPGLAGGLSSYNEQFF. Full variable domain (rest looked up from reference TRBV7-6 and TRBJ2-1): GAGVSQSPRYKVTKRGQDVALRCDPISGHVSLYWYRQALGQGPEFLTYFNYEAQQDKSGLPNDRFSAERPEGSISTLTIQRTEQRDSAMYRCASSPGLAGGLSSYNEQFFGPGTRLTVL.

The genes are TRBV5-1 and TRBJ1-2; the match to TRBD1 covers 8 bases. This CDR3 comprises 15 residues. V lost 4 bases and J lost 1; bases outside the gene matches: 6. Looked up from germline, CDR1 is SGHRS and CDR2 is YFSETQ. The CDR3 region has the DNA TGCGCCAGCAGCCCCAGGACAGGGTTTAACTATGGCTACACCTTC. It codes for CASSPRTGFNYGYTF.

J is TRBJ2-5 and V is TRBV7-9; 8 bases are shared with TRBD1. The V gene's germline CDR1 is SEHNR and CDR2 FQNEAQ (reference sequence). The CDR3 covers 15 residues. J was trimmed by 5 bases and V by 5 bases; bases with no gene match: 10. The CDR3 is CASSLIGQGGETQYF. The CDR3 DNA sequence: TGTGCCAGCAGCCTCATAGGACAGGGAGGTGAGACCCAGTACTTC.

The chain links TRBV2 to TRBJ2-7; the match to TRBD2 covers 7 bases. CDR1 is SNHLY and CDR2 is FYNNEI in the germline V gene. V shed 7 bases and J 5 bases; nucleotides not matched to a gene: 14. The CDR3 totals 15 residues. The CDR3 reads CASNPLAGAFHEQYF. In nucleotides, the CDR3 is TGTGCCAGCAATCCCCTTGCGGGAGCATTCCACGAGCAGTACTTC.

The chain links TRBV10-3 to TRBJ2-7, with 9 bases lining up with TRBD1. The CDR3 is 15 residues long. Trimming took 3 bases from V and 2 from J; bases not matched to a gene: 5. The germline V gene has CDR1 ENHRY and CDR2 SYGVKD. The DNA of the CDR3 is TGTGCCATCAGTGAACCGGGACAGGGTCCCTACGAGCAGTACTTC. Translated, it gives CAISEPGQGPYEQYF.

DNA for the CDR3: TGCGCCAGCAGCCAAGCGGTGGTGGCGGGGGGGCACAATGAGCAGTTCTTC. This sequence encodes CASSQAVVAGGHNEQFF. The rearrangement joins TRBV4-3 to TRBJ2-1; 9 bases are shared with TRBD2. This CDR3 comprises 17 residues. CDR1 and CDR2 from the germline V gene are LGHNA and YSLEER. With V trimmed by 1 base and J by 5 bases, 9 bases remained unmatched.

This clone was observed once. The V and J genes are TRBV4-2 and TRBJ2-7, with TRBD2 identical over 7 bases. Per germline, CDR1 LGHNA and CDR2 YNFKEQ. Trimming took 4 bases from V and 2 from J; bases not matched to a gene: 8. The CDR3 extends over 15 amino acids. The CDR3 reads CASSLTQTSPYEQYF. The CDR3 DNA follows: TGTGCCAGCAGCCTTACCCAGACTAGCCCCTACGAGCAGTACTTC.

This chain joins TRBV7-3 and TRBJ2-2; tentatively, D is TRBD1 (5 bases). The V gene lost 1 base and the J gene lost 7 bases, with 10 bases spanning the gap. This CDR3 is built from 14 residues. CDR1 is SGHTA, CDR2 FQGTGA, per germline. The chain's CDR3 is CASSLSQGGGELFF. The CDR3 DNA sequence: TGTGCCAGCAGCTTAAGTCAGGGTGGCGGGGAGCTGTTTTTT.

J is TRBJ2-5 and V is TRBV3-1 (or the pseudogene TRBV3-2), with 8 nucleotides matching TRBD1. Germline loops: CDR1 LGHDT, CDR2 YNNKEL (reference sequence). Trimming at V came to 3 bases and at J to 5 bases, leaving 8 bases not matched to a gene. The CDR3 totals 15 residues. CDR3 sequence reads: CASSHDRGAGETQYF. DNA of the CDR3: TGTGCCAGCAGCCATGACAGGGGCGCTGGGGAGACCCAGTACTTC.

The chain is built from TRBV2 and TRBJ2-1, with 10 positions matching TRBD2. Germline assignment: CDR1 SNHLY and CDR2 FYNNEI. There are 15 residues in the CDR3. J was trimmed by 5 bases and V by 7 bases; bases with no gene match: 8. The CDR3 DNA reads TGTGCCAGCACGTACCTAGCGGGGGTGGACAATGAGCAGTTCTTC. Translation: CASTYLAGVDNEQFF.

The J gene is TRBJ1-1, the V gene TRBV6-5, with D possibly being TRBD1 (5 bases). Trimming pared 4 bases from V and 11 bases from J, leaving 11 bases between. Germline assignment: CDR1 MNHEY and CDR2 SVGAGI. The CDR3 totals 11 residues. The CDR3 here is CASSSMGGAFF. CDR3 DNA: TGTGCCAGCAGTTCAATGGGGGGGGCTTTCTTT.

This chain uses TRBV6-5 with TRBJ1-2, with D hard to call. The CDR3 consists of 13 residues. V was trimmed by 2 bases and J by 6 bases, leaving 10 bases between them. Germline V gene sequence: CDR1 MNHEY, CDR2 SVGAGI. In DNA form, the CDR3 reads TGTGCCAGCAGTTACACATTTTTCGATGGCTACACCTTC. Translating it yields CASSYTFFDGYTF.

The sample holds a few counts of this clone. The chain has TRBV4-1 and TRBJ1-1; D gene unclear. Trimming took 2 bases from V and 5 from J, leaving 6 bases between them. The CDR3 sequence is 12 residues long. CDR1 MGHRA and CDR2 YSYEKL come from the germline V gene. The DNA of the CDR3 is TGCGCCAGCAGCCAACCGGGGACTGAAGCTTTCTTT. It encodes CASSQPGTEAFF.

The chain carries TRBV6-5 and TRBJ2-3; D might be TRBD2 (6 bases). This CDR3 comprises 14 residues. The germline V and J ends were trimmed by 8 bases and 6 bases, with 18 bases remaining between them. Germline V gives CDR1 MNHEY, CDR2 SVGAGI. This chain's CDR3 is CASGLAGRRDTQYF. For the CDR3, the DNA is TGTGCCAGCGGCCTGGCGGGGCGAAGGGATACGCAGTATTTT.

The V and J genes are TRBV6-5 and TRBJ2-4; D remains unclear. The germline CDR1 and CDR2 sequences are MNHEY and SVGAGI. V shed 6 bases and J shed 6 bases, with 15 bases lying between them. The CDR3 covers 14 residues. The CDR3 bases are TGTGCCAGCAGCGATTCATACATCTCAAACATTCAGTACTTC. This encodes CASSDSYISNIQYF.

J is TRBJ2-2 and V is TRBV7-9; 7 nucleotides match TRBD1. The CDR3 extends over 14 amino acids. Trimming took 5 bases from V and 6 from J; bases not matched to a gene: 6. Per germline, CDR1 SEHNR and CDR2 FQNEAQ (reference sequence). Here the CDR3 reads CASSPHRGSGELFF. The CDR3 DNA follows: TGTGCCAGCAGCCCCCACAGGGGATCCGGGGAGCTGTTTTTT.

This chain connects TRBV4-2 to TRBJ1-6; D might be TRBD1 (5 bases). Deletions cut 6 bases from V and 8 bases from J, with 11 bases between. This CDR3 region has 13 residues. In germline, CDR1 is LGHNA, CDR2 YNFKEQ. DNA of the CDR3: TGTGCCAGCAGAGGGGTTAGTGATTCACCCCTCCACTTT. This translates into CASRGVSDSPLHF.

The chain carries TRBV29-1 and TRBJ1-5, with a possible D match to TRBD1 (5 bases). The CDR3 sequence is 13 residues long. Germline CDR1 SQVTM, CDR2 ANQGSEA. V was clipped by 4 bases and J by 3 bases, with 10 bases between them. CDR3 amino acids: CSVGWGVNQPQHF. In nucleotides, the CDR3 is TGCAGCGTTGGATGGGGGGTCAATCAGCCCCAGCATTTT.

The gene calls are TRBV5-4 and TRBJ1-1; the D gene is possibly TRBD1 (6 bases). The CDR3 is 16 amino acids. The germline V and J ends were trimmed by 3 bases and 4 bases, with 19 bases remaining between them. Per germline, CDR1 SGHNT and CDR2 YYREEE (reference sequence). The CDR3 region has the DNA TGTGCCAGCAGCTCGACCGGGGGGGGGCTTCGCACTGAAGCTTTCTTT. Residues: CASSSTGGGLRTEAFF.

The sample holds one count of this clone. J is TRBJ1-2 and V is TRBV5-4, with TRBD1 matching over 8 bases. With V trimmed by 3 bases and J by 2 bases, 6 bases remained unmatched. Germline values: CDR1 SGHNT, CDR2 YYREEE (reference sequence). The CDR3 is 15 amino acids. The CDR3 protein is CASSSGQGGNYGYTF. In DNA form, the CDR3 reads TGTGCCAGCAGCTCCGGACAGGGAGGGAACTATGGCTACACCTTC.

The chain employs TRBV10-3 and TRBJ2-7; possibly TRBD1 for D (5 bases). This CDR3 has 12 amino acids. The ends were cut back, 5 bases at V and 4 bases at J, with 9 bases in the middle. The germline gives CDR1 ENHRY, CDR2 SYGVKD. CDR3 loop: CAISIDRYEQYF. The CDR3 nucleotides read TGTGCCATCAGTATTGACAGATACGAGCAGTACTTC.

The rearrangement uses TRBV6-6 and TRBJ2-3; D perhaps matches TRBD2 (7 bases). The V end was cut by 5 bases, the J end by 3 bases, with 21 bases between. This CDR3 is 17 amino acids long. Germline CDR1 is MNHNY and CDR2 is SVGAGI (reference sequence). The CDR3 nucleotides read TGTGCCAGCAGTCCCGGGACAAGGGACTACGGGACAGATACGCAGTATTTT. Its protein is CASSPGTRDYGTDTQYF.

The genes are TRBV7-2 and TRBJ2-5; 15 bases are a match to TRBD2. This CDR3 is built from 15 residues. The germline CDR1 and CDR2 sequences are SGHTA and FQGNSA. With 4 bases clipped from V and 4 bases from J, the junction kept 1 base outside the gene matches. CDR3 amino acids: CASSSGLAGGETQYF. The CDR3 DNA follows: TGTGCCAGCAGCTCGGGACTAGCGGGGGGAGAGACCCAGTACTTC.